The T cell receptor beta chain under discussion was sequenced for a study of cytomegalovirus exposure and HLA in healthy donors. Study context: An earlier analysis identified approximately 120 million unique TCR beta sequences in approximately 190 million T cells.

The CDR3 consists of 14 residues. CDR1 is SGHTA, CDR2 FQGNSA, per germline. The trim removed 4 bases at V and 3 bases at J, leaving 3 bases unmatched. The PCR ran on 60 Vbeta and 13 Jbeta primers. The data were produced by immunoSEQ multiplex PCR, yet TCRdb's version contains in-frame clones alone and is incomplete. The profile shows over 150,000 clones, almost 85% of them singletons. The origin of this receptor is a girl between 5 and 17 years old in good health and CMV-seropositive. The specimen sequenced was PBMCs. The rearrangement links TRBV7-2 to TRBJ2-7, with 10 positions matching TRBD2. Written as DNA, the CDR3 is TGTGCCAGCAGCTCGTCTAGCGGGGGCTACGAGCAGTACTTC. Residues: CASSSSSGGYEQYF.